This T cell receptor beta chain was found in a study of long-term antiretroviral therapy in people with HIV. Study-wide points: Among HIV repertoires, CDR3 length ranges were narrower than those of controls. Blood specimens, gathered between the mid-2000s and the late 2010s, were possibly obtained under older ART regimens. At every time point, clones expanded before ART dominated the repertoire. Even long-term ART left TRB diversity below transplant donor controls, despite gains.

The germline CDR1 and CDR2 sequences are SEHNR and FQNEAQ (reference sequence). V was clipped by 5 bases and J by 1 base; unmatched bases: 3. The CDR3 has 15 amino acids. A word on this clone: Its antigen remains unknown.

Researchers ran immunoSEQ v3.0 at survey level. The table came from immunoSEQ multiplex PCR; TCRdb's copy has only in-frame clones and leaves some out. The repertoire has more than 35,000 clones, roughly 76% of them found once; the top ten carry over 5%. This receptor was taken from a man younger than 35 with HIV. Sequenced here: unsorted PBMCs, sampled 1.5 years after starting antiretroviral therapy. The chain couples TRBV7-9 to TRBJ2-7; TRBD2 matches 12 bases. The CDR3 nucleotides read TGTGCCAGCAGCCCCCTAGCGGGAGGGTCCTACGAGCAGTACTTC. Encoded protein: CASSPLAGGSYEQYF.